The next 28 T cell receptor beta chains were all read from a single sample in a study of control samples from healthy donors and cancer patients. Some clones are missing from TCRdb's copy, which holds only in-frame ones; the method was immunoSEQ multiplex PCR. Of about 96,000 clones listed, approximately 93% are singletons. The specimen was blood. These receptor sequences come from a man aged 18 to 29 in good health.

In DNA form, the CDR3 reads TGTGCCAGTAGTAGGGGGGGGCGTTACAATGAGCAGTTCTTC. The encoded protein is CASSRGGRYNEQFF. The rearrangement links TRBV19 to TRBJ2-1; D is possibly TRBD2 (7 bases). CDR3 size: 14 residues. From germline, CDR1 is LNHDA and CDR2 SQIVND (reference sequence). Trimming cost V 4 bases and J 4 bases, with 11 bases left between them. The full variable domain, completed using reference TRBV19 and TRBJ2-1, is DGGITQSPKYLFRKEGQNVTLSCEQNLNHDAMYWYRQDPGQGLRLIYYSQIVNDFQKGDIAEGYSVSREKKESFPLTVTSAQKNPTAFYLCASSRGGRYNEQFFGPGTRLTVL.

This rearrangement joins TRBV6-5 to TRBJ1-4, with a weak D call TRBD1 (5 bases). The CDR3 spans 16 residues. Germline loops: CDR1 MNHEY, CDR2 SVGAGI. The V end was cut by 0 bases, the J end by 8 bases, with 16 bases between. The CDR3 DNA reads as TGTGCCAGCAGTTACTCGGGGGAGGGTCTGAGGGAAAAACTGTTTTTT. This sequence encodes CASSYSGEGLREKLFF.

The J gene is TRBJ1-1, the V gene TRBV5-4; D possibly corresponds to TRBD1 (5 bases). Germline V gene data show CDR1 as SGHNT and CDR2 as YYREEE (reference sequence). The CDR3 is 16 residues long. V lost 0 bases to trimming and J lost 0 bases, with 12 bases between them. The CDR3 nucleotides read TGTGCCAGCAGCTTGGCCAGCCGGGGCCTGAACACTGAAGCTTTCTTT. It translates to CASSLASRGLNTEAFF.

The chain is built from TRBV9 and TRBJ2-1; 8 bases are shared with TRBD2. This CDR3 has 17 amino acids. Germline values: CDR1 SGDLS, CDR2 YYNGEE. V shed 3 bases and J 5 bases; nucleotides not matched to a gene: 13. CDR3 in amino acids: CASSANPAGAVNNEQFF. CDR3 coding DNA: TGTGCCAGCAGCGCCAACCCAGCGGGAGCTGTAAACAATGAGCAGTTCTTC.

The genes are TRBV29-1 and TRBJ1-1; D possibly corresponds to TRBD1 (5 bases). The CDR3 contains 14 residues. Per germline, CDR1 SQVTM and CDR2 ANQGSEA. The V end lost 4 bases, the J end lost 6 bases, and 18 bases lay between the germline ends. The CDR3 sequence: CSVAVVAGGAEAFF. CDR3 bases: TGCAGCGTTGCCGTAGTCGCGGGGGGGGCTGAAGCTTTCTTT.

The sample holds one count of this clone. The rearrangement links TRBV9 to TRBJ2-1, with 14 bases matching TRBD2. The length of the CDR3 is 20 residues. CDR1 and CDR2 from the germline V gene are SGDLS and YYNGEE. After removal of 4 bases from V and 0 bases from J, the junction contained 12 bases not matched to a gene. CDR3 nucleotides: TGTGCCAGCAGCCCGGGACAAAGGACTAGCGGGAGGCCCTCCTACAATGAGCAGTTCTTC. Translating it yields CASSPGQRTSGRPSYNEQFF.

The chain uses TRBV11-2 and TRBJ1-6, with D uncertain. The length of the CDR3 is 18 residues. Germline V CDR1 and CDR2: SGHAT, FQNNGV. Trimming took 5 bases from V and 0 from J, leaving 17 bases between them. The CDR3 protein is CASSHDVARSSYNSPLHF. CDR3 nucleotides: TGTGCCAGCAGCCATGACGTCGCCCGAAGCTCCTATAATTCACCCCTCCACTTT.

The genes are TRBV19 and TRBJ2-1; 12 bases are shared with TRBD2. This CDR3 spans 14 amino acids. V lost 4 bases to trimming and J lost 9 bases; unmatched junction nucleotides: 4. Germline lookup yields CDR1 LNHDA and CDR2 SQIVND (reference sequence). In nucleotides, the CDR3 is TGTGCCAGTAGTACGACTAGCGGGGGATCTGAGCAGTTCTTC. Encoded protein: CASSTTSGGSEQFF.

This chain uses TRBV6-2 or TRBV6-3 with TRBJ1-1; 8 nucleotides agree with TRBD1. CDR1 is MNHEY and CDR2 is SVGEGT in the germline V gene. V lost 5 bases, J lost 4 bases, and 3 bases stayed unmatched. This CDR3 is 13 amino acids long. CDR3 in amino acids: CASSLTGGTEAFF. The CDR3 DNA sequence: TGTGCCAGCAGTCTAACAGGGGGCACTGAAGCTTTCTTT.

The V gene is TRBV6-5, the J gene TRBJ1-4; D is perhaps TRBD1 (5 bases). Germline V gene lookup returns CDR1 MNHEY and CDR2 SVGAGI. There are 15 residues in the CDR3. V lost 7 bases to trimming and J lost 1 base, with 13 bases between them. CDR3 DNA sequence: TGTGCCAGCAATATTGGGGCTCGAACTAATGAAAAACTGTTTTTT. It is translated as CASNIGARTNEKLFF.

This clone was counted a single time. This chain uses TRBV6-1 with TRBJ1-1; D is possibly TRBD1 (6 bases). Germline V gene lookup returns CDR1 MNHNS and CDR2 SASEGT. This CDR3 spans 16 amino acids. Trimming took off 4 bases at V and 10 bases at J, with 25 bases between the two ends. Here the CDR3 reads CASSVGPGHPTSGAFF. The CDR3 region has the DNA TGTGCCAGCAGTGTTGGGCCGGGACATCCAACCTCGGGAGCTTTCTTT.

Here the CDR3 reads CASSRSGGDYNEQFF. CDR3 nucleotide sequence: TGTGCCAGCAGCCGTAGCGGGGGGGACTACAATGAGCAGTTCTTC. The chain carries TRBV7-2 and TRBJ2-1; 11 bases agree with TRBD2. Germline V gene sequence: CDR1 SGHTA, CDR2 FQGNSA. CDR3 length: 15 amino acids. J lost 3 bases, V lost 5 bases, and 3 bases had no gene match.

V gene TRBV13 combines with J gene TRBJ2-7; 9 bases agree with TRBD2. The V gene's germline CDR1 is PRHDT and CDR2 FYEKMQ (reference sequence). The CDR3 runs to 14 residues. The V segment lost 2 bases and the J segment 4 bases; nucleotides outside the gene matches: 3. In DNA form, the CDR3 reads TGTGCCAGCAGCTTATTAGCGGGAGTTTACGAGCAGTACTTC. Protein sequence: CASSLLAGVYEQYF.

The chain joins TRBV27 to TRBJ1-1, with D perhaps TRBD1 (5 bases). Trimming took off 0 bases at V and 5 bases at J, with 10 bases between the two ends. This CDR3 is 14 amino acids long. The germline V gene has CDR1 MNHEY and CDR2 SMNVEV (reference sequence). The CDR3 bases are TGTGCCAGCAGTTTATCAGGGGCGATGACTGAAGCTTTCTTT. It encodes CASSLSGAMTEAFF.

This rearrangement joins TRBV29-1 to TRBJ1-1, with D unresolved. The V end was cut by 3 bases, the J end by 5 bases, with 22 bases between. CDR3 length: 16 amino acids. Germline values: CDR1 SQVTM, CDR2 ANQGSEA. CDR3 region: CSVEESLHGWGTEAFF. Here the CDR3 DNA reads TGCAGCGTTGAGGAATCGCTACACGGGTGGGGAACTGAAGCTTTCTTT. Full variable domain (missing parts from reference TRBV29-1 and TRBJ1-1): SAVISQKPSRDICQRGTSLTIQCQVDSQVTMMFWYRQQPGQSLTLIATANQGSEATYESGFVIDKFPISRPNLTFSTLTVSNMSPEDSSIYLCSVEESLHGWGTEAFFGQGTRLTVV.

The chain employs TRBV6-5 and TRBJ2-3; D might be TRBD1 (6 bases). Trimming took off 8 bases at V and 2 bases at J, with 14 bases between the two ends. This CDR3 is 14 amino acids long. Germline-derived CDR1 and CDR2 are MNHEY and SVGAGI. The CDR3 reads CASLPGHVTDTQYF. CDR3 nucleotides: TGTGCCAGCCTACCGGGACACGTCACAGATACGCAGTATTTT.

The V call is TRBV6-5, the J call TRBJ2-7; D possibly uses TRBD1 or TRBD2 (7 bases each). CDR3 length: 14 residues. The V gene lost 7 bases and the J gene lost 5 bases, with 18 bases spanning the gap. CDR1 is MNHEY and CDR2 is SVGAGI in the germline V gene. The CDR3: CASTAQGRANEQYF. Written as DNA, the CDR3 is TGTGCCAGCACAGCACAGGGGAGGGCGAACGAGCAGTACTTC.

The chain uses TRBV9 and TRBJ1-1; TRBD1 agrees at 7 bases. The J segment lost 3 bases and the V segment lost 0 bases, leaving 5 bases of the junction unmatched. Germline values: CDR1 SGDLS, CDR2 YYNGEE. The CDR3 extends over 15 amino acids. CDR3 residues: CASSVGSGGYTEAFF. The DNA of the CDR3 is TGTGCCAGCAGCGTAGGTTCAGGGGGGTACACTGAAGCTTTCTTT.

This sequence joins TRBV9 and TRBJ1-1, with D uncertain. CDR1 SGDLS and CDR2 YYNGEE come from the germline V gene. Between the trimmed V and J ends, which lost 0 bases and 3 bases, there was a span of 3 bases. CDR3 length equals 12 residues. The CDR3 loop reads CASSVDDTEAFF. CDR3 in DNA: TGTGCCAGCAGCGTAGATGACACTGAAGCTTTCTTT.

The sample holds one count of this clone. The chain joins TRBV7-2 to TRBJ1-2, with D perhaps matching TRBD1 (6 bases). The CDR3 length is 16 residues. Germline lookup yields CDR1 SGHTA and CDR2 FQGNSA. Trimming pared 7 bases from V and 5 bases from J, leaving 23 bases between. The DNA of the CDR3 is TGTGCCAGCACCCCACCGCTCGCCGGGACATATTATGGCTACACCTTC. This translates into CASTPPLAGTYYGYTF.

The V and J genes are TRBV19 and TRBJ2-3, with D unresolved. V lost 3 bases and J lost 1, with 14 bases in between. This CDR3 has 16 residues. In germline, CDR1 is LNHDA, CDR2 SQIVND (reference sequence). The chain's CDR3 is CASSMYVPPRTDTQYF. CDR3 coding DNA: TGTGCCAGTAGTATGTATGTTCCACCTCGCACAGATACGCAGTATTTT.

This clone showed up just a few times. V usage is TRBV5-1 and J usage is TRBJ2-5, with 9 bases aligning to TRBD2. CDR1 SGHRS and CDR2 YFSETQ come from the germline V gene. The CDR3 is 16 amino acids. V lost 0 bases, J lost 5 bases, and 8 bases stayed unmatched. In nucleotides, the CDR3 is TGCGCCAGCAGCTTGGGGTCTAGCGGGACTTGGGAGACCCAGTACTTC. This sequence encodes CASSLGSSGTWETQYF.

This chain links TRBV6-5 with TRBJ1-2; 9 bases are shared with TRBD1. The germline CDR1 and CDR2 sequences are MNHEY and SVGAGI. CDR3 length equals 15 residues. V was pared by 7 bases and J by 8 bases, with 14 bases of the junction left unmatched. The CDR3 sequence is CASTSVGQGSFGYTF. The CDR3 DNA follows: TGTGCCAGCACTTCCGTGGGACAGGGATCTTTCGGCTACACCTTC.

Here the CDR3 DNA reads TGTGCCAGCAGCTACAGGACAGGGGGTAGCGAGCAGTACTTC. Translation: CASSYRTGGSEQYF. The chain recombines TRBV7-2 with TRBJ2-7, with 10 bases fitting TRBD1. Germline assignment: CDR1 SGHTA and CDR2 FQGNSA. CDR3 length equals 14 residues. With V trimmed by 4 bases and J by 6 bases, 6 bases remained unmatched. Full variable domain (missing parts from reference TRBV7-2 and TRBJ2-7): GAGVSQSPSNKVTEKGKDVELRCDPISGHTALYWYRQSLGQGLEFLIYFQGNSAPDKSGLPSDRFSAERTGGSVSTLTIQRTQQEDSAVYLCASSYRTGGSEQYFGPGTRLTVT.

The chain links TRBV27 to TRBJ1-1; weak D call: TRBD1 (5 bases). The CDR3 runs 13 residues. The V and J ends lost 7 bases and 1 base respectively, with 10 bases between them. The germline V gene encodes CDR1 MNHEY and CDR2 SMNVEV (reference sequence). CDR3 sequence (DNA): TGTGCCAGCACCATAGACAGGAACACTGAAGCTTTCTTT. This gives the protein CASTIDRNTEAFF.

The V gene is TRBV29-1, the J gene TRBJ1-2; no reliable D call. The CDR3 is 12 residues long. Trimming took off 5 bases at V and 6 bases at J, with 13 bases between the two ends. Germline CDR1 is SQVTM and CDR2 is ANQGSEA. The CDR3 nucleotides are TGCAGCGTTCGGGCAGCGGCGAATGGCTACACCTTC. It specifies CSVRAAANGYTF.

This clone was detected once. This chain joins TRBV7-2 and TRBJ2-1, with 8 bases identical to TRBD2. Trimming cost V 3 bases and J 5 bases; bases outside gene matches: 6. The CDR3 totals 15 residues. CDR1 and CDR2 (germline): SGHTA, FQGNSA. For the CDR3, the DNA is TGTGCCAGCAGCTTTCGAGCGGGAGCTCACAATGAGCAGTTCTTC. As protein: CASSFRAGAHNEQFF. The full variable domain, completed using reference TRBV7-2 and TRBJ2-1, is GAGVSQSPSNKVTEKGKDVELRCDPISGHTALYWYRQSLGQGLEFLIYFQGNSAPDKSGLPSDRFSAERTGGSVSTLTIQRTQQEDSAVYLCASSFRAGAHNEQFFGPGTRLTVL.

This clone showed up just once. The rearrangement joins TRBV19 to TRBJ1-1; D gene uncertain. Germline V gene lookup returns CDR1 LNHDA and CDR2 SQIVND (reference sequence). There are 12 residues in the CDR3. Trimming shortened V by 9 bases and J by 11 bases, and 19 bases separated the two germline ends. The DNA of the CDR3 is TGTGCCAGCATCGATCCGTCCACTGGGGCTTTCTTT. Its protein product is CASIDPSTGAFF. Filled out from reference TRBV19 and TRBJ1-1, the complete variable domain reads DGGITQSPKYLFRKEGQNVTLSCEQNLNHDAMYWYRQDPGQGLRLIYYSQIVNDFQKGDIAEGYSVSREKKESFPLTVTSAQKNPTAFYLCASIDPSTGAFFGQGTRLTVV.